This T cell receptor beta chain was sequenced during a study of patients and donors after allogeneic stem cell transplantation. In its sample, this clonotype was seen a few times. Per germline, CDR1 MNHNS and CDR2 SASEGT. The CDR3 is 18 residues long. The J segment lost 1 base and the V segment lost 5 bases, leaving 13 bases of the junction unmatched. TCRdb passed the RT-PCR reads through MiXCR, listing each CDR3 protein once. The sample contains approximately 200,000 distinct CDR3 sequences, 11% to 15% of which appear only once. This sequence joins TRBV6-1 and TRBJ2-4; 8 bases align to TRBD1. The receptor was derived from a human donor who was either an allogeneic HSCT recipient or a stem cell or donor lymphocyte infusion donor (not recorded which). It is not recorded whose cells these are; they may come from a transplant donor. Material: blood, either unsorted or a sorted T cell fraction (not recorded which). The DNA for the CDR3 is TGTGCCAGCAGTCCAAGTCTTCCAGGGGGCTCGGCCAAAAACATTCAGTACTTC. This encodes CASSPSLPGGSAKNIQYF.